This T cell receptor (beta chain) appears in the sequencing data of a study of blood T cell repertoires in COVID-19. In the study's own analysis: Estimates of nucleated cell counts were drawn from the amplification of reference gene primers. Assay used: immunoSEQ multiplex PCR; TCRdb lists only in-frame clones, some missing. Clonal size and the V and J genes are those of that table, whereas D and trimming came from the DNA. The sample records about 260,000 clones, more than 70% being singletons. Recovered Cohort 3 donors showed two negative PCRs, clearance, or symptom resolution. There are 14 residues in the CDR3. Germline V gene sequence: CDR1 MGHDK, CDR2 SYGVNS. Trimming cost V 2 bases and J 1 base, with 9 bases left between them.

Sequencing was performed on PBMCs or T cells enriched from blood (not recorded which). The chain links TRBV25-1 to TRBJ2-7, with a possible D match to TRBD1 (5 bases). The origin of this receptor is a woman aged 45-65 years who had recovered from COVID-19. The chain's CDR3 is CASSEIKGSYEQYF. The DNA of the CDR3 is TGTGCCAGCAGTGAAATCAAGGGGTCCTACGAGCAGTACTTC.